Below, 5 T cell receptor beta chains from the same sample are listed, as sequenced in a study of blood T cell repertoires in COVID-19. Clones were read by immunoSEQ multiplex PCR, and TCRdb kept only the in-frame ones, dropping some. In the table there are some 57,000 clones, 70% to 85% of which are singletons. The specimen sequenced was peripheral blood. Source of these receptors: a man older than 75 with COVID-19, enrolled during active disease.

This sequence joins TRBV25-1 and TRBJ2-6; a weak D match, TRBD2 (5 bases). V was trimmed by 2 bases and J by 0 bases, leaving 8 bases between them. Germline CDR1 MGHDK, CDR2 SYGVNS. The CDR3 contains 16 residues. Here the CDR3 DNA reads TGTGCCAGCAGTGAAAGCGGATTCTCTGGGGCCAACGTCCTGACTTTC. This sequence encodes CASSESGFSGANVLTF.

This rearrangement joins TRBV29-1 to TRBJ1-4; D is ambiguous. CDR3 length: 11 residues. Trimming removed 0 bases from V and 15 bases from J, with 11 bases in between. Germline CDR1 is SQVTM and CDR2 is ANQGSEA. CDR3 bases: TGCAGCGTTGAAGACCCCCCGGCGGTGTTTTTT. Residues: CSVEDPPAVFF.

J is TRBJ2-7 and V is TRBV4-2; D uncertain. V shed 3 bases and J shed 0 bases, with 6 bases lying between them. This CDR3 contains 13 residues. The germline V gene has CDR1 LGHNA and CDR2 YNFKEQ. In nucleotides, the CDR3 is TGTGCCAGCAGCCAGGGCAGCTCCTACGAGCAGTACTTC. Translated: CASSQGSSYEQYF.

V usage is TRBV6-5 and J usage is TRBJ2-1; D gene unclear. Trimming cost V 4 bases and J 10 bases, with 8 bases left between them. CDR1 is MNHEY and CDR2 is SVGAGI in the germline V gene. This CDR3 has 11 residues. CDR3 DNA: TGTGCCAGCAGTTTTTACGGGGAGCAGTTCTTC. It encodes CASSFYGEQFF.

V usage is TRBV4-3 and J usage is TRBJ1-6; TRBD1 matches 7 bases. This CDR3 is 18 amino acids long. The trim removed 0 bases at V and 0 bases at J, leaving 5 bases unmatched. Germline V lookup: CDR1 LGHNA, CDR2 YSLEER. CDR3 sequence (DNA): TGCGCCAGCAGCCAAGACCTTACAGGGGACTCCTATAATTCACCCCTCCACTTT. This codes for CASSQDLTGDSYNSPLHF.